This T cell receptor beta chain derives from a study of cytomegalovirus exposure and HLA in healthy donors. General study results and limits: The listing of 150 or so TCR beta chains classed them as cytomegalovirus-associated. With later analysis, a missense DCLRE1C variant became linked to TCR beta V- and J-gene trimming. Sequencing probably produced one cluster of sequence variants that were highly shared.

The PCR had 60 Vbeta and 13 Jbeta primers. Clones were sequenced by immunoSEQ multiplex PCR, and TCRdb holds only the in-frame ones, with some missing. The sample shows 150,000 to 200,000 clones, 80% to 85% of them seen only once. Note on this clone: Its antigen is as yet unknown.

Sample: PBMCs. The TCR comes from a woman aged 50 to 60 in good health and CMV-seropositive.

CDR3 sequence: CASSITGVAGAFF. Written as DNA, the CDR3 is TGTGCCAGCAGCATTACAGGGGTCGCAGGAGCTTTCTTT. This chain joins TRBV7-2 and TRBJ1-1; TRBD1 agrees at 7 bases. CDR1 is SGHTA, CDR2 FQGNSA, per germline. The trim removed 5 bases at V and 10 bases at J, leaving 10 bases unmatched. This CDR3 is 13 amino acids long.